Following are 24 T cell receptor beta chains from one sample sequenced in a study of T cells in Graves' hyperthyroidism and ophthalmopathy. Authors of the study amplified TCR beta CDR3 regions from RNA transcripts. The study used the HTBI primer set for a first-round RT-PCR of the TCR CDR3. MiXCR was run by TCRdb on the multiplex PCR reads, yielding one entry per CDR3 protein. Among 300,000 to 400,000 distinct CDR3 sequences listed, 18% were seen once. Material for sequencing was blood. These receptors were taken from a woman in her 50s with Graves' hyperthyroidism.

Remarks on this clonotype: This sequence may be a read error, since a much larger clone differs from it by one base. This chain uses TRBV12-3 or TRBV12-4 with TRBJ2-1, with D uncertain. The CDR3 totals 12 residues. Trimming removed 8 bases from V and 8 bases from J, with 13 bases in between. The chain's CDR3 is CASGPVKDEQFF. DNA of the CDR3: TGTGCCAGCGGTCCAGTCAAGGATGAGCAGTTCTTC.

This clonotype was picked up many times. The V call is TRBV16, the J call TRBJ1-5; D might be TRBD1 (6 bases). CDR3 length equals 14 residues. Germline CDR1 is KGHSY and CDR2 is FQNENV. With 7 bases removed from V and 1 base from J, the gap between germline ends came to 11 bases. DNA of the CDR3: TGTGCCAGCACCAAGGACAGAAGCAATCAGCCCCAGCATTTT. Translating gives CASTKDRSNQPQHF.

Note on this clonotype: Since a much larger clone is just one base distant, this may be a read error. In nucleotides, the CDR3 is TGTGCCAGCTCATCAGGGGCCTCGGAGACCCAGTACTTC. It is translated as CASSSGASETQYF. The chain is built from TRBV18 and TRBJ2-5; TRBD1 is a possible D gene (6 bases). Trimming removed 5 bases from V and 5 bases from J, with 12 bases in between. Germline loops: CDR1 KGHSH, CDR2 LQKENI. This CDR3 comprises 13 residues. The whole variable domain, filled in from reference TRBV18 and TRBJ2-5, reads NAGVMQNPRHLVRRRGQEARLRCSPMKGHSHVYWYRQLPEEGLKFMVYLQKENIIDESGMPKERFSAEFPKEGPSILRIQQVVRGDSAAYFCASSSGASETQYFGPGTRLLVL.

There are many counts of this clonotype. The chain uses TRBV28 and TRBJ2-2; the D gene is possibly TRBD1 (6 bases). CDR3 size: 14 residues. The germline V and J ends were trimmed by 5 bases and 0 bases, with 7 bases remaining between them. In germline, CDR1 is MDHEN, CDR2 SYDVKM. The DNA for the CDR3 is TGTGCCAGCAGTAGGACAGCGAACACCGGGGAGCTGTTTTTT. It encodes CASSRTANTGELFF.

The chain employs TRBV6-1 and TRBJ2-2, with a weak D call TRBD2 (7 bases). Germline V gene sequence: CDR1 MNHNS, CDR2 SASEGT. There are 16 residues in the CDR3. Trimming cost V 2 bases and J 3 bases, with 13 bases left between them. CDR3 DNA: TGTGCCAGCAGTGAAAGGGCGGGGGCGTACACCGGGGAGCTGTTTTTT. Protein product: CASSERAGAYTGELFF.

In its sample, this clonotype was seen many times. Here the CDR3 reads CASSPGDSPLHF. CDR3 nucleotides: TGTGCCAGCAGCCCGGGGGATTCACCCCTCCACTTT. The genes are TRBV4-2 and TRBJ1-6; a weak D match, TRBD1 (5 bases). V was shortened by 4 bases and J by 8 bases, with 6 bases between the two germline ends. The length of the CDR3 is 12 residues. Germline V gives CDR1 LGHNA, CDR2 YNFKEQ.

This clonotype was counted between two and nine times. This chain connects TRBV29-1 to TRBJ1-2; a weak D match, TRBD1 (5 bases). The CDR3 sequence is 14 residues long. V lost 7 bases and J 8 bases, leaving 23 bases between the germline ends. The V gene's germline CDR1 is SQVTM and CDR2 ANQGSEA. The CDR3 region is CSAPLAGPLWGYTF. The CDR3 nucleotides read TGCAGCGCCCCATTGGCAGGGCCCCTTTGGGGCTACACCTTC.

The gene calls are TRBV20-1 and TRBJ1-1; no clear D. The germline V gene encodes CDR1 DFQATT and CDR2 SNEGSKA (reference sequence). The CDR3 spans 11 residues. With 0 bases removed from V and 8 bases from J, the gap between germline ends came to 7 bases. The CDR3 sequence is CSARDLVEAFF. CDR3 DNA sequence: TGCAGTGCTAGAGACTTGGTAGAAGCTTTCTTT.

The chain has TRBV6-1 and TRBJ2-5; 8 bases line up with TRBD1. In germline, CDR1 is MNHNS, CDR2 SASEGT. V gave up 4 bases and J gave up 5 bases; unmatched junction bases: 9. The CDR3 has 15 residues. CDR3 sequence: CASSGAGGDLETQYF. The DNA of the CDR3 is TGTGCCAGCAGTGGGGCAGGGGGCGATTTGGAGACCCAGTACTTC.

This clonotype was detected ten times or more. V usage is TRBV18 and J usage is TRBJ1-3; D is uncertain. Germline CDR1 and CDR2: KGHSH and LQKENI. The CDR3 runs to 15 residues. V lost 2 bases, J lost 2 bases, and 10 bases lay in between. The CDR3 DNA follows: TGTGCCAGCTCACCAGGAGTAAGCGCTGGAAACACCATATATTTT. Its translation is CASSPGVSAGNTIYF.

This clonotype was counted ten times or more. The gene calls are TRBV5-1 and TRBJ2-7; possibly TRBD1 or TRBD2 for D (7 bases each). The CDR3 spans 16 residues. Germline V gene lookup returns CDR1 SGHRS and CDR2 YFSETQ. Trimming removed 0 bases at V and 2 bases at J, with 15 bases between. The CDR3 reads CASSLEGGGFPYEQYV. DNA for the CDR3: TGCGCCAGCAGCTTGGAGGGAGGGGGCTTCCCCTACGAGCAGTACGTC.

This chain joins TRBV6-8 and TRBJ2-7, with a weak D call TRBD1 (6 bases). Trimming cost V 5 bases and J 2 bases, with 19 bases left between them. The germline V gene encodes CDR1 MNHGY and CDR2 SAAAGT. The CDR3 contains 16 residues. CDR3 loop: CASSSPRGRVTYEQYF. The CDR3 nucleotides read TGTGCCAGCAGTAGCCCCAGGGGCAGGGTGACCTACGAGCAGTACTTC.

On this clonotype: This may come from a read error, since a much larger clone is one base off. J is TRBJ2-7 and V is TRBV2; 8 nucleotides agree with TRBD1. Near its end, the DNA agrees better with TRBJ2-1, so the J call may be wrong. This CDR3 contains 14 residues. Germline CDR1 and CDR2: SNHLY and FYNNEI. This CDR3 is CASSESQGAYEQFF. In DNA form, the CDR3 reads TGTGCCAGCAGTGAATCGCAGGGGGCCTACGAGCAGTTCTTC.

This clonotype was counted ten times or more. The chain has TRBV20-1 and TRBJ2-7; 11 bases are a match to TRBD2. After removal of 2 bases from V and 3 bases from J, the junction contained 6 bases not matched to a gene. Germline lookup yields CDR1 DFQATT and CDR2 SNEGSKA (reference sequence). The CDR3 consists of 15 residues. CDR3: CSARIAGGGDYEQYF. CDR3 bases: TGCAGTGCTAGAATAGCGGGAGGGGGTGACTACGAGCAGTACTTC.

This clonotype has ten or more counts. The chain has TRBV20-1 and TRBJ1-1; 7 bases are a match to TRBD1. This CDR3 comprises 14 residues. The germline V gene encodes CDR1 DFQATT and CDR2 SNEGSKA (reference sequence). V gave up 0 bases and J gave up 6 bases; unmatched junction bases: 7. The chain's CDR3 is CSARDLGGGPEAFF. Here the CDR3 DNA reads TGCAGTGCTAGAGATCTAGGGGGCGGCCCTGAAGCTTTCTTT.

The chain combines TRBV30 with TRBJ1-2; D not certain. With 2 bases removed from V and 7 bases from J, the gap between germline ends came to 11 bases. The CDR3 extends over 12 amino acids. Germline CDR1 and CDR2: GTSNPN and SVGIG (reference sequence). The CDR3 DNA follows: TGTGCCTGGAGTTGGGAAGGAAGTGGCTACACCTTC. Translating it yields CAWSWEGSGYTF.

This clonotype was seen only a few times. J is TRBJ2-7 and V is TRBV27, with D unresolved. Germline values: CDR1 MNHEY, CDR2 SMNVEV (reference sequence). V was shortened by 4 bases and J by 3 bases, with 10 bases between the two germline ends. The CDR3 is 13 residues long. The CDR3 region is CASSSMIGYEQYF. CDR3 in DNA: TGTGCCAGCAGTTCCATGATAGGCTACGAGCAGTACTTC.

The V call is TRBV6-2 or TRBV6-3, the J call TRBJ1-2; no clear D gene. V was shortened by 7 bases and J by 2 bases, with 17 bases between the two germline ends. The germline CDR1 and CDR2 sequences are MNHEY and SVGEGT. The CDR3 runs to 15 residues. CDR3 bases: TGTGCCAGCACCCTTACTCTAGGCGGGAACTATGGCTACACCTTC. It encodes CASTLTLGGNYGYTF.

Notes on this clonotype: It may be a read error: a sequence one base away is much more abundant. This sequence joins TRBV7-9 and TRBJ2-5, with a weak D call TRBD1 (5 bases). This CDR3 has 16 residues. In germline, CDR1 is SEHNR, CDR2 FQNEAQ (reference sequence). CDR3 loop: CASSLEGARHGETRYF. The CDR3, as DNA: TGTGCCAGCAGCTTAGAAGGGGCCCGTCACGGAGAGACCCGGTACTTC.

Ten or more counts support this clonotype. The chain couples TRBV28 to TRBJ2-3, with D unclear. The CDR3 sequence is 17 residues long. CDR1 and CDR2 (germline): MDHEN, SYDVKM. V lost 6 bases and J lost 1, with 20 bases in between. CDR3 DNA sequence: TGTGCCAGCAGAACCCCCGTCCGGGTCTGGGGCACAGATACGCAGTATTTT. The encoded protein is CASRTPVRVWGTDTQYF.

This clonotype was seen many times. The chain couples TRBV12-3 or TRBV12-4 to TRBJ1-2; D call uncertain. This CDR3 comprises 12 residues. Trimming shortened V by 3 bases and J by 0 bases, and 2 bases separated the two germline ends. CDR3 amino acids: CASSFSNYGYTF. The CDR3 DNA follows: TGTGCCAGCAGTTTCTCTAACTATGGCTACACCTTC.

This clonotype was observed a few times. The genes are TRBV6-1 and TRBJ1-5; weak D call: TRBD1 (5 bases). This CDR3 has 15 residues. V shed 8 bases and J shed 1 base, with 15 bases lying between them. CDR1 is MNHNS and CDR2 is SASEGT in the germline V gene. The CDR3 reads CASSNTGRSNQPQHF. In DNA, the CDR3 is TGTGCCAGCTCCAACACAGGAAGAAGCAATCAGCCCCAGCATTTT.

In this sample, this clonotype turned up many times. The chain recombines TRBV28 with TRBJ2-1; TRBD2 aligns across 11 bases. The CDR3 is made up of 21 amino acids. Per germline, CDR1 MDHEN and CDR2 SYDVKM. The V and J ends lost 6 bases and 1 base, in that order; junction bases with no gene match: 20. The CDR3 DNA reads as TGTGCCAGCAGCACGATACAGGGGAGTTTAGCGGGAGGGCGATCCTACAATGAGCAGTTCTTC. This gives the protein CASSTIQGSLAGGRSYNEQFF. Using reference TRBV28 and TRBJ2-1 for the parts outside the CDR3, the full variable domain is DVKVTQSSRYLVKRTGEKVFLECVQDMDHENMFWYRQDPGLGLRLIYFSYDVKMKEKGDIPEGYSVSREKKERFSLILESASTNQTSMYLCASSTIQGSLAGGRSYNEQFFGPGTRLTVL.

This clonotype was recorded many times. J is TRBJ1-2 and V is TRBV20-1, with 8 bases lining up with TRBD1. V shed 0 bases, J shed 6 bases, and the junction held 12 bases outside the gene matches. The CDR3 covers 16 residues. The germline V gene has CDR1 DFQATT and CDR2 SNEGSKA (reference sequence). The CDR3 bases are TGCAGTGCTAGAGATGCATCACTCGGGACAGGAAATGGCTACACCTTC. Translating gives CSARDASLGTGNGYTF.